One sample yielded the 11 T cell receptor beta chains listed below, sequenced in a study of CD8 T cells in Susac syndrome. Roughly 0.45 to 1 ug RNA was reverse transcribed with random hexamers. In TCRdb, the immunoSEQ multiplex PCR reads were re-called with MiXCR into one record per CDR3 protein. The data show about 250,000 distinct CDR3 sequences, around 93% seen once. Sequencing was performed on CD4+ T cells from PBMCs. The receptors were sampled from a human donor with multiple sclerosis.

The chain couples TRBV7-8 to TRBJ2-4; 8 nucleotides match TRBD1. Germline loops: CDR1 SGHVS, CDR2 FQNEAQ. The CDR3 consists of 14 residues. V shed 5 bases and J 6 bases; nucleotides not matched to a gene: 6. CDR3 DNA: TGTGCCAGCAGCCCTCTGGACAGGGCAAACATTCAGTACTTC. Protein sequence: CASSPLDRANIQYF.

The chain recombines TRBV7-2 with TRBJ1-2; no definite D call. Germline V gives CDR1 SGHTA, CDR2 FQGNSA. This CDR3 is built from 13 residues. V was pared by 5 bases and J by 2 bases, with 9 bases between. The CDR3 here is CASSPLLNYGYTF. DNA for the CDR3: TGTGCCAGCAGCCCGTTGTTGAACTATGGCTACACCTTC.

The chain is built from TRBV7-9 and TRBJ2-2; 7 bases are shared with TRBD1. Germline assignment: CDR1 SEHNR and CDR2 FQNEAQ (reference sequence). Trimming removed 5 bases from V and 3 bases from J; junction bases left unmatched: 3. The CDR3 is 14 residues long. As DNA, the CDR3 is TGTGCCAGCAGCCCCCAGGGGGACACCGGGGAGCTGTTTTTT. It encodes CASSPQGDTGELFF.

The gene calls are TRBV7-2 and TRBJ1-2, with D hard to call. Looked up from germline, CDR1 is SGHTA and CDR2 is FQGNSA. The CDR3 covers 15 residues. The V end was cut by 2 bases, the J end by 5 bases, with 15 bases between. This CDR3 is CASSLTPQTGYGYTF. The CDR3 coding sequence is TGTGCCAGCAGCTTAACCCCTCAGACGGGGTATGGCTACACCTTC. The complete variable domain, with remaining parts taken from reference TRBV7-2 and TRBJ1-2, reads GAGVSQSPSNKVTEKGKDVELRCDPISGHTALYWYRQSLGQGLEFLIYFQGNSAPDKSGLPSDRFSAERTGGSVSTLTIQRTQQEDSAVYLCASSLTPQTGYGYTFGSGTRLTVV.

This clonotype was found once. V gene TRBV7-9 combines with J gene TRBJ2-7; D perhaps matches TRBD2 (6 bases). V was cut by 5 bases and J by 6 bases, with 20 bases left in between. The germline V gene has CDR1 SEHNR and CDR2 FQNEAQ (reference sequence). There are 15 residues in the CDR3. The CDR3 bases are TGTGCCAGCAGCCAGGGAGGCCAGGGACGTATCGAGCAGTACGTC. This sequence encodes CASSQGGQGRIEQYV.

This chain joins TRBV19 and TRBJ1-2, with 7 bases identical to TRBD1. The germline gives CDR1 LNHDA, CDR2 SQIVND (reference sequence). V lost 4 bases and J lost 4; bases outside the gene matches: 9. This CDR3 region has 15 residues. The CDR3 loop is CASSKGGQNSYGYTF. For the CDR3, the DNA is TGTGCCAGTAGTAAGGGGGGACAGAACAGCTATGGCTACACCTTC.

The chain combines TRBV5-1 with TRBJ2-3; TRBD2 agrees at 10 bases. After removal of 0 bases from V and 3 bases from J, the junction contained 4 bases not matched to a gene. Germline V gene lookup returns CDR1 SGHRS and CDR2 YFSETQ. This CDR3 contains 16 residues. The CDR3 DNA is TGCGCCAGCAGCTTGGTGGCTAGCGGGGGTACAGATACGCAGTATTTT. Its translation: CASSLVASGGTDTQYF.

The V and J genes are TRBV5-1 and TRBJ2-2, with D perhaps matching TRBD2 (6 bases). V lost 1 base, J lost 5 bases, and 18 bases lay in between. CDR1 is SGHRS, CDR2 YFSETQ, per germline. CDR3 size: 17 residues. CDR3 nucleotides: TGCGCCAGCAGCTTGACGGTGAGGGGCGGAGGGACCGGGGAGCTGTTTTTT. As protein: CASSLTVRGGGTGELFF. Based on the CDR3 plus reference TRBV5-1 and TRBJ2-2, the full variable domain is KAGVTQTPRYLIKTRGQQVTLSCSPISGHRSVSWYQQTPGQGLQFLFEYFSETQRNKGNFPGRFSGRQFSNSRSEMNVSTLELGDSALYLCASSLTVRGGGTGELFFGEGSRLTVL.

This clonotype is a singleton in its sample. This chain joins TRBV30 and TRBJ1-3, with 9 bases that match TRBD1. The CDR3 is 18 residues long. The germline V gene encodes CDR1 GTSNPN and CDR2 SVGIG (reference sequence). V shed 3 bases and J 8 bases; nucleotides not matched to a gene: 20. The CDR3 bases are TGTGCCTGGAGACCGTCTTTATTTGCGGGACAGGGTGGCGACACCATATATTTT. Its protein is CAWRPSLFAGQGGDTIYF.

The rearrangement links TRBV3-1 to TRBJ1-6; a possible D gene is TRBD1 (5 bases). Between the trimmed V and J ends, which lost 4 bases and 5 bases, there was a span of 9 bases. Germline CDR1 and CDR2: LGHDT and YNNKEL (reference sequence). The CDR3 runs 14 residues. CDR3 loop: CASSRLQDNSPLHF. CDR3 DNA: TGTGCCAGCAGCCGACTACAGGATAATTCACCCCTCCACTTT.

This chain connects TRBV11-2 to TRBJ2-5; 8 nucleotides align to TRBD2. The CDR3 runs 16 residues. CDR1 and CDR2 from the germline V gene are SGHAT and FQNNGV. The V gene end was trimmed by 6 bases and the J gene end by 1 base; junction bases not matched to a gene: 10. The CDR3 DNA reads TGTGCCAGCAGGAGAGGGACTAGTCATCTCCAAGAGACCCAGTACTTC. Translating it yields CASRRGTSHLQETQYF.